The 22 T cell receptor beta chains presented below share a single source sample, sequenced in a study of blood T cell repertoires in COVID-19 (dated by TCRdb to 2019 to 2021). The method was the immunoSEQ multiplex PCR assay. This is the immuneACCESS table as TCRdb keeps it, with only in-frame sequences that have V and J called. A part of the clones is gone; compared with another copy, unresolved V genes explain less than half, and the rest is unexplained. The sample yields fewer than 300,000 clones; roughly nine tenths were counted once. Clones ranked in the top ten supply over 2% of the sample. Sequencing used peripheral blood. These receptors were obtained from a woman under 40 with COVID-19, enrolled during active disease.

The V call is TRBV30, the J call TRBJ1-4, with no clear D. The CDR3 runs to 13 residues. Per germline, CDR1 GTSNPN and CDR2 SVGIG (reference sequence). V was clipped by 3 bases and J by 7 bases, with 12 bases between them. The chain's CDR3 is CAWRAGEAEKLFF. In DNA, the CDR3 is TGTGCCTGGAGGGCCGGGGAGGCTGAAAAACTGTTTTTT.

The V call is TRBV5-1, the J call TRBJ2-1, with TRBD1 matching over 10 bases. Germline CDR1 SGHRS, CDR2 YFSETQ. CDR3 size: 16 residues. Losses at the gene ends were 0 bases for V and 1 base for J; bases not matched to a gene: 1. CDR3 DNA: TGCGCCAGCAGCTTGGGGACAGGGGGGTCCTACAATGAGCAGTTCTTC. Translated: CASSLGTGGSYNEQFF. The complete variable domain, with remaining parts taken from reference TRBV5-1 and TRBJ2-1, reads KAGVTQTPRYLIKTRGQQVTLSCSPISGHRSVSWYQQTPGQGLQFLFEYFSETQRNKGNFPGRFSGRQFSNSRSEMNVSTLELGDSALYLCASSLGTGGSYNEQFFGPGTRLTVL.

The chain is built from TRBV19 and TRBJ1-5; TRBD1 aligns across 8 bases. This CDR3 has 14 amino acids. Looked up from germline, CDR1 is LNHDA and CDR2 is SQIVND (reference sequence). The CDR3 region has the DNA TGTTCAGCCCGAAGGACAGGGAGAAATCAGCCCCAGCATTTT. Translation: CSARRTGRNQPQHF.

J is TRBJ2-2 and V is TRBV5-8; 10 bases agree with TRBD2. Germline CDR1 and CDR2: SGHTS and YDEGEE. After removal of 1 base from V and 5 bases from J, the junction contained 11 bases not matched to a gene. The CDR3 is made up of 18 amino acids. As DNA, the CDR3 is TGTGCCAGCAGCTTGTCGGAGCGGGAGGGCCCTCTTACCGGGGAGCTGTTTTTT. Translating it yields CASSLSEREGPLTGELFF. The variable domain in full, with the rest retrieved from reference TRBV5-8 and TRBJ2-2, is EAGVTQSPTHLIKTRGQQATLRCSPISGHTSVYWYQQALGLGLQFLLWYDEGEERNRGNFPPRFSGRQFPNYSSELNVNALELEDSALYLCASSLSEREGPLTGELFFGEGSRLTVL.

The chain recombines TRBV30 with TRBJ1-1; TRBD1 agrees at 8 bases. This CDR3 comprises 14 residues. J gave up 5 bases and V 2 bases, and 7 bases lay outside the gene matches. Germline V gene data show CDR1 as GTSNPN and CDR2 as SVGIG (reference sequence). The CDR3 DNA is TGTGCCTGGAGTCCCGGACAGGGAGGGACTGAAGCTTTCTTT. As protein: CAWSPGQGGTEAFF.

The V gene is TRBV28, the J gene TRBJ2-7, with a tentative D call TRBD1 (7 bases). There are 16 residues in the CDR3. The V gene's germline CDR1 is MDHEN and CDR2 SYDVKM. The V and J ends lost 7 bases and 2 bases respectively, with 21 bases between them. The CDR3 DNA sequence: TGTGCCAGCACTAGAAGGGGGCAGGGGGGAACCTACGAGCAGTACTTC. This translates into CASTRRGQGGTYEQYF. Drawing the rest from reference TRBV28 and TRBJ2-7, the complete variable domain is DVKVTQSSRYLVKRTGEKVFLECVQDMDHENMFWYRQDPGLGLRLIYFSYDVKMKEKGDIPEGYSVSREKKERFSLILESASTNQTSMYLCASTRRGQGGTYEQYFGPGTRLTVT.

CDR3 DNA sequence: TGTGCCAGTAGTATCCCGGGGTCCCAACCCTATGAGCAGTTCTTC. It encodes CASSIPGSQPYEQFF. The rearrangement uses TRBV19 and TRBJ2-1; weak D call: TRBD2 (5 bases). There are 15 residues in the CDR3. Germline CDR1 is LNHDA and CDR2 is SQIVND (reference sequence). V was pared by 3 bases and J by 8 bases, with 17 bases between.

This chain uses TRBV3-1 (or the pseudogene TRBV3-2) with TRBJ1-5, with 7 nucleotides matching TRBD1. V shed 1 base, J shed 0 bases, and the junction held 3 bases outside the gene matches. Germline CDR1 and CDR2: LGHDT and YNNKEL (reference sequence). This CDR3 contains 16 residues. CDR3: CASSQATGYSNQPQHF. CDR3 bases: TGTGCCAGCAGCCAAGCGACAGGGTATAGCAATCAGCCCCAGCATTTT.

V and J are TRBV11-2 and TRBJ2-3; the match to TRBD2 covers 8 bases. The CDR3 consists of 16 residues. J gave up 1 base and V 3 bases, and 6 bases lay outside the gene matches. Germline V gene sequence: CDR1 SGHAT, CDR2 FQNNGV. CDR3 DNA: TGTGCCAGCAGCTTCTGGACTAGCTCCGGCACAGATACGCAGTATTTT. This translates into CASSFWTSSGTDTQYF.

This chain connects TRBV9 to TRBJ2-1, with TRBD2 as a possible D gene (5 bases). V gave up 0 bases and J gave up 4 bases, with 14 bases separating them. CDR3 size: 16 residues. From germline, CDR1 is SGDLS and CDR2 YYNGEE. CDR3 amino acids: CASSVDLASGYNEQFF. The CDR3 DNA reads as TGTGCCAGCAGCGTAGATTTAGCCTCGGGGTACAATGAGCAGTTCTTC.

This chain's CDR3 is CASSQDDRTTTF. The DNA of the CDR3 is TGTGCCAGCAGCCAAGATGACAGAACTACCACCTTC. The V gene is TRBV3-1 (or the pseudogene TRBV3-2), the J gene TRBJ1-2; D may be TRBD1 (5 bases). V gave up 0 bases and J gave up 13 bases, with 12 bases separating them. Germline V lookup: CDR1 LGHDT, CDR2 YNNKEL (reference sequence). This CDR3 region has 12 residues.

The genes are TRBV27 and TRBJ2-7; 11 bases are a match to TRBD2. This CDR3 region has 15 residues. Looked up from germline, CDR1 is MNHEY and CDR2 is SMNVEV (reference sequence). V was pared by 1 base and J by 5 bases, with 4 bases of the junction left unmatched. DNA of the CDR3: TGTGCCAGCAGTTTATTGACTAGCGGGATCCACGAGCAGTACTTC. Translating it yields CASSLLTSGIHEQYF.

The chain joins TRBV4-1 to TRBJ2-4; TRBD2 agrees at 8 bases. The junction had 6 bases not matched to a gene; V was cut back by 4 bases and J by 4 bases. Germline V gene lookup returns CDR1 MGHRA and CDR2 YSYEKL. The CDR3 totals 15 residues. In nucleotides, the CDR3 is TGCGCCAGCAGCCTCGGCCGGGAGGGAAAAAACATTCAGTACTTC. Its protein is CASSLGREGKNIQYF.

The rearrangement uses TRBV25-1 and TRBJ1-1; D might be TRBD1 (6 bases). In germline, CDR1 is MGHDK, CDR2 SYGVNS. The CDR3 is 15 residues long. V gave up 1 base and J gave up 6 bases, with 15 bases separating them. In DNA, the CDR3 is TGTGCCAGCAGTGAATTGAGAAACCCAGGGGCTGAAGCTTTCTTT. Translating gives CASSELRNPGAEAFF. Looking up the rest from reference TRBV25-1 and TRBJ1-1 gives the full variable domain: EADIYQTPRYLVIGTGKKITLECSQTMGHDKMYWYQQDPGMELHLIHYSYGVNSTEKGDLSSESTVSRIRTEHFPLTLESARPSHTSQYLCASSELRNPGAEAFFGQGTRLTVV.

V gene TRBV5-5 combines with J gene TRBJ2-1, with TRBD1 identical over 7 bases. The CDR3 covers 16 residues. Per the germline V gene, CDR1 is SGHKS and CDR2 is YYEKEE (reference sequence). V trimming: 2 bases; J trimming: 5 bases; junction bases outside the gene matches: 10. The CDR3 is CASSFLHPTGNNEQFF. CDR3 DNA sequence: TGTGCCAGCAGCTTTCTTCACCCGACAGGGAACAATGAGCAGTTCTTC.

The chain is built from TRBV15 and TRBJ2-5; no firm D call. V was pared by 6 bases and J by 5 bases, with 7 bases between. The CDR3 has 11 residues. Germline CDR1 reads LNHNV; CDR2 reads YYDKDF (reference sequence). CDR3 amino acids: CATRVQETQYF. The CDR3 DNA sequence: TGTGCCACCAGGGTCCAGGAGACCCAGTACTTC. Supplemented by reference TRBV15 and TRBJ2-5, the full variable domain reads DAMVIQNPRYQVTQFGKPVTLSCSQTLNHNVMYWYQQKSSQAPKLLFHYYDKDFNNEADTPDNFQSRRPNTSFCFLDIRSPGLGDTAMYLCATRVQETQYFGPGTRLLVL.

This chain connects TRBV28 to TRBJ1-2; 9 positions agree with TRBD1. Germline CDR1 is MDHEN and CDR2 is SYDVKM. J gave up 6 bases and V 5 bases, and 16 bases lay outside the gene matches. CDR3 length: 17 amino acids. This CDR3 is CASSPKPIMDRGNGYTF. The CDR3, as DNA: TGTGCCAGCAGTCCGAAGCCAATCATGGACAGGGGTAATGGCTACACCTTC.

The V and J genes are TRBV25-1 and TRBJ1-2; possible D gene TRBD1, 5 bases. The V gene's germline CDR1 is MGHDK and CDR2 SYGVNS. V was pared by 3 bases and J by 2 bases, with 10 bases between. The CDR3 extends over 14 amino acids. CDR3 DNA sequence: TGTGCCAGCAGTGATCTCGGGGGGAACTATGGCTACACCTTC. It codes for CASSDLGGNYGYTF.

V gene TRBV7-9 combines with J gene TRBJ2-1, with 7 positions matching TRBD2. This CDR3 contains 14 residues. Germline loops: CDR1 SEHNR, CDR2 FQNEAQ (reference sequence). After removal of 3 bases from V and 6 bases from J, the junction contained 5 bases not matched to a gene. For the CDR3, the DNA is TGTGCCAGCAGCTTGGCGGGAGTGGGCAATGAGCAGTTCTTC. Its protein product is CASSLAGVGNEQFF.

The chain employs TRBV6-5 and TRBJ2-3, with no clear D. CDR1 is MNHEY and CDR2 is SVGAGI in the germline V gene. The CDR3 sequence is 13 residues long. V dropped 8 bases and J dropped 6 bases, with 15 bases sitting between them. In DNA form, the CDR3 reads TGTGCCAGCCGGGTCCTCCCTTGGGATACGCAGTATTTT. Amino acid sequence: CASRVLPWDTQYF.

The rearrangement joins TRBV10-3 to TRBJ2-7; 10 bases align to TRBD2. V lost 0 bases to trimming and J lost 3 bases; unmatched junction nucleotides: 2. The CDR3 consists of 15 residues. The germline gives CDR1 ENHRY, CDR2 SYGVKD. CDR3 sequence (DNA): TGTGCCATCAGTGAGTCGAGCGGGAGGGTCTACGAGCAGTACTTC. It yields the protein CAISESSGRVYEQYF.

This chain joins TRBV11-3 and TRBJ2-1, with D possibly being TRBD2 (5 bases). With 1 base removed from V and 6 bases from J, the gap between germline ends came to 13 bases. CDR1 is SGHNT and CDR2 is YENEEA in the germline V gene. This CDR3 is built from 15 residues. CDR3 loop: CASSLALSSVNEQFF. CDR3 sequence (DNA): TGTGCCAGCAGCTTAGCTTTGAGTAGCGTCAATGAGCAGTTCTTC.